Listed below are T cell receptor beta chains from one sample, sequenced in a study of blood T cells in healthy people across ages. TCRdb re-analysed the 5' RACE reads in MiXCR, keeping a single row per CDR3 protein. The table has about 970,000 distinct CDR3 sequences, roughly 51% seen once; the top ten hold over 20%. Material for sequencing was blood. Receptor source: a woman in her sixties or seventies in good health. Both conserved end residues are part of each CDR3. Fields, in order: D gene, clone size, J gene, V gene, CDR3 DNA, CDR3 protein. The D gene is left open where the match is weak. Only part of the rows carry a size: once, few, many, or a class if the clone is expanded.

TRBD1 | few | TRBJ2-7 | TRBV7-2 | TGTGCCAGCAGCTTAGGAGGACAGGTCGAGCAGTACTTC | CASSLGGQVEQYF
NA | NA | TRBJ2-4 | TRBV7-2 | TGTGCCAGCAGCTTAGCGCAGAACATTCAGCACTTC | CASSLAQNIQHF
TRBD2 | NA | TRBJ2-7 | TRBV7-6 | TGTGCCAGCAGCTCCCCCTATTCGACTAGCCGCGAGCAGTACTTC | CASSSPYSTSREQYF
NA | NA | TRBJ2-5 | TRBV28 | TGTGCCAGCAGTTTAGCAGGTCCGAAGACCCAGTACTTC | CASSLAGPKTQYF
TRBD2 | NA | TRBJ2-1 | TRBV2 | TGTGCCAGCAGTGAAGTACTAGCGGTTTACAATGAGCAGTTCTTC | CASSEVLAVYNEQFF
NA | NA | TRBJ2-7 | TRBV3-1 | TGTGCCAGCAGCCACAGTCCGGGACCGAACTACGAGCAGTACTTC | CASSHSPGPNYEQYF
NA | NA | TRBJ2-1 | TRBV7-2 | TGTGCCAGCAGCTTCCGGATTAATGAGCAGTTCTTC | CASSFRINEQFF
NA | NA | TRBJ2-7 | TRBV20-1 | TGCAGTGCTGGTCCCACCTTGGGCTACGAGCAGTACTTC | CSAGPTLGYEQYF
NA | NA | TRBJ1-2 | TRBV4-1 | TGCGCCAGCAGCCACCCCACAAGCGGAATGCACTATGGCTACACCTTC | CASSHPTSGMHYGYTF
NA | NA | TRBJ1-2 | TRBV6-2/TRBV6-3 | TGTGCCAGCAGTTACGCCGCCGGGACAAACGGCTACACCTTC | CASSYAAGTNGYTF
NA | NA | TRBJ1-6 | TRBV28 | TGTGCCAGCAGTAGACGGGGCGTTTCACCCCTCCACTTT | CASSRRGVSPLHF
NA | few | TRBJ2-5 | TRBV12-3/TRBV12-4 | TGTGCCAGCAGCCCTCCGACGACCCTCCAAGAGACCCAGTACTTC | CASSPPTTLQETQYF
NA | NA | TRBJ2-3 | TRBV12-3/TRBV12-4 | TGTGCCAGCAGTTTTTTTGCAGGAGGTTCAACAGATACGCAGTATTTT | CASSFFAGGSTDTQYF
NA | few | TRBJ2-3 | TRBV7-9 | TGTGCCAGCAGCTTAGAGGAAGATACGCAGTATTTT | CASSLEEDTQYF
TRBD2 | few | TRBJ2-5 | TRBV9 | TGTGCCAGCAGCGATGGGACTAGCGGGAACCAGCAGTACTTC | CASSDGTSGNQQYF
NA | NA | TRBJ2-1 | TRBV12-3/TRBV12-4 | TGTGCCGGCGGGGCCCGGGGCGAGCAGTTCTTC | CAGGARGEQFF
TRBD1 | NA | TRBJ2-7 | TRBV29-1 | TGCAGCGCGTCCAGGGGGATCGCCTACGAGCAGTACTTC | CSASRGIAYEQYF
TRBD2 | few | TRBJ2-7 | TRBV4-2 | TGTGCCAGCAGCCAAGCGACTAGCTCCGCCTACGAGCAGTACTTC | CASSQATSSAYEQYF
NA | NA | TRBJ1-5 | TRBV4-3 | TGCGCCAGCAGCCAAGATCCCAGGGGCAATCAGCCCCAGCATTTT | CASSQDPRGNQPQHF
TRBD1 | NA | TRBJ2-7 | TRBV30 | TGTGCCTGGAGTAGAGGACAGGGATCTTACGAGCAGTACTTC | CAWSRGQGSYEQYF
NA | NA | TRBJ2-3 | TRBV14 | TGTGCCAGCAGCCACCCCGGGGGTAGGAAAAATACGCAGTATTTT | CASSHPGGRKNTQYF
TRBD2 | few | TRBJ2-7 | TRBV6-5 | TGTGCCAGCGCCCTTGGTCGACTAGCGCCATACGAGCAGTACTTC | CASALGRLAPYEQYF
TRBD2 | NA | TRBJ2-1 | TRBV20-1 | TGCAGTGCTAGATCGGTAGCGGGCTACAATGAGCAGTTCTTC | CSARSVAGYNEQFF
NA | few | TRBJ2-7 | TRBV7-9 | TGTGCCAGCAGCTTAGGAGGGGTGGGCGAGCAGTACTTC | CASSLGGVGEQYF
NA | NA | TRBJ2-5 | TRBV7-9 | TGTGCCAGCAGCTTAGGGGTAACGGCGGAGACCCAGTACTTC | CASSLGVTAETQYF
TRBD2 | many | TRBJ2-3 | TRBV3-1 | TGTGCCAGCAGCGCCTCCTCGGGACTAGCGACAGATACGCAGTATTTT | CASSASSGLATDTQYF
NA | NA | TRBJ2-7 | TRBV2 | TGTGCCAGCAGGGGGGCCTATTCCTCCTACGAGCAGTACTTC | CASRGAYSSYEQYF
NA | NA | TRBJ2-3 | TRBV29-1 | TGCAGCGTGACACCACAGGGAATTTCAGCAGATACGCAGTATTTT | CSVTPQGISADTQYF
TRBD2 | NA | TRBJ2-7 | TRBV20-1 | TGCAGTGCTAGTGCGGGGGGGTCTTGGGAGCAGTACTTC | CSASAGGSWEQYF
TRBD2 | NA | TRBJ2-1 | TRBV4-3 | TGCGCCAGCAGCCTCGAAATGGTAGCGGGAGGTGGTAATGAGCAGTTCTTC | CASSLEMVAGGGNEQFF
NA | NA | TRBJ1-5 | TRBV12-3/TRBV12-4 | TGTGCCAGCAGTTTAGCGAAGACTCTCCAGCATTTT | CASSLAKTLQHF
NA | many | TRBJ1-1 | TRBV20-1 | TGCAGTGCTAGAGATCATAACAGGGTCTTCGCTGAAGCTTTCTTT | CSARDHNRVFAEAFF
NA | NA | TRBJ1-2 | TRBV30 | TGTGCCTGGAGTGGGTCAGCACTAAGTGGCTACACCTTC | CAWSGSALSGYTF
TRBD2 | NA | TRBJ2-7 | TRBV4-2 | TGTGCCAGCAGCCAAGAAAGCGGGAGGGCCTACGAGCAGTACTTC | CASSQESGRAYEQYF
TRBD1 | NA | TRBJ2-5 | TRBV10-3 | TGTGCCATCAGTGATCAGGGGGCCAGAGAGACCCAGTACTTC | CAISDQGARETQYF
NA | NA | TRBJ1-2 | TRBV13 | TGTGCCAGCAGCCCCCTTAAGACGGGACCTATCGGCTACACCTTC | CASSPLKTGPIGYTF
NA | few | TRBJ2-7 | TRBV5-6 | TGTGCCAGCAGCGACTTACGGGACTACGAGCAGTACTTC | CASSDLRDYEQYF
NA | NA | TRBJ2-7 | TRBV7-6 | TGTGCCAGCAGTTTATCCACAGGCTACGAGCAGTACTTC | CASSLSTGYEQYF
NA | NA | TRBJ2-7 | TRBV11-2 | TGTGCCAGCAGTTTCCTGACAGCCTGGAGCGAGCAGTACTTC | CASSFLTAWSEQYF
TRBD2 | NA | TRBJ2-1 | TRBV7-9 | TGTGCCAGCAGCTTAGCGATAGCGGGAGTCTACAATGAGCAGTTCTTC | CASSLAIAGVYNEQFF
TRBD2 | few | TRBJ2-7 | TRBV7-8 | TGTGCCAGCAGCAGCACGGGACTAGCGGGTAACTACGAGCAGTACTTC | CASSSTGLAGNYEQYF
NA | NA | TRBJ2-7 | TRBV12-3/TRBV12-4 | TGTGCCAGCAGTATTGACTCGAACGAGCAGTACTTC | CASSIDSNEQYF
TRBD2 | few | TRBJ2-1 | TRBV9 | TGTGCCAGCATGGGGGTTAGCGGGAGCTCCTACAATGAGCAGTTCTTC | CASMGVSGSSYNEQFF
NA | NA | TRBJ1-1 | TRBV7-2 | TGTGCCAGCAGCTCCCCCGGGGGTCGGGACACTGAAGCTTTCTTT | CASSSPGGRDTEAFF
TRBD2 | NA | TRBJ2-7 | TRBV13 | TGTGCCAGCAGCTTAAACGTAGCGGGGAACTCCTACGAGCAGTACTTC | CASSLNVAGNSYEQYF
TRBD2 | NA | TRBJ2-7 | TRBV6-1 | TGTGCCAGCAGGGTAGCGGGAGTCGACGAGCAGTACTTC | CASRVAGVDEQYF
NA | NA | TRBJ2-5 | TRBV25-1 | TGTGCCAGCAGGGACGGGTGGACCCAGTACTTC | CASRDGWTQYF
NA | NA | TRBJ2-7 | TRBV20-1 | TGCAGTGCTAGTAAAGGGAGTGGCACCTACGAGCAGTACTTC | CSASKGSGTYEQYF
TRBD2 | NA | TRBJ2-1 | TRBV2 | TGTGCCAGCAGAGGATTACCCGAGAGCGGGAATAACTACAATGAGCAGTTCTTC | CASRGLPESGNNYNEQFF
NA | NA | TRBJ2-4 | TRBV2 | TGTGCCAGCAGTAGTTCTAGGGGGGGCGGAAACATTCAGTACTTC | CASSSSRGGGNIQYF
NA | NA | TRBJ2-3 | TRBV7-2 | TGTGCCAGCAGCCCAACAAGGGCGACAGATACGCAGTATTTT | CASSPTRATDTQYF
TRBD2 | NA | TRBJ2-7 | TRBV25-1 | TGTGCCAGCAGTGGGCCGGGACTAGCGGGACACTCCTACGAGCAGTACTTC | CASSGPGLAGHSYEQYF
TRBD2 | NA | TRBJ2-5 | TRBV28 | TGTGCCAGCAACCGGGACTACCGAGAGACCCAGTACTTC | CASNRDYRETQYF
NA | NA | TRBJ2-7 | TRBV5-1 | TGCGCCAGCAGCTTGGATCCTGTTCCGGGCGAGCAGTACTTC | CASSLDPVPGEQYF
NA | NA | TRBJ2-7 | TRBV21-1 | TGTGCCAGCCCCCGGGACAATGCCCACTACGAGCAGTACTTC | CASPRDNAHYEQYF
NA | NA | TRBJ2-5 | TRBV20-1 | TGCAGTGCTAGGAGGAGCCCCCCTCTCAGTTATTACCAAGAGACCCAGTACTTC | CSARRSPPLSYYQETQYF